A single TCR beta chain is shown here with its context. This specimen belongs to a study of cytomegalovirus exposure and HLA in healthy donors. Study context: Genotyping of under 500 donors showed that roughly 80% belonged to the Caucasian-associated ancestry cluster.

The primer mix had 60 Vbeta and 13 Jbeta primers. Method: immunoSEQ multiplex PCR; TCRdb's copy keeps in-frame clones and lacks some. The sample records about 220,000 clones, 82% being singletons. Material for sequencing was PBMCs. The TCR originated in a man in his forties in good health and CMV-seropositive.

The CDR3 loop reads CASSYTGREAFF. For the CDR3, the DNA is TGTGCCAGCAGTTACACAGGGCGCGAAGCTTTCTTT. The chain links TRBV7-6 to TRBJ1-1, with a possible D match to TRBD1 (6 bases). Per germline, CDR1 SGHVS and CDR2 FNYEAQ. V shed 6 bases and J shed 8 bases, with 13 bases lying between them. This CDR3 has 12 residues.